Below, 11 T cell receptor beta chains from the same sample are listed, as sequenced in a study of blood T cell repertoires in COVID-19. Some clones are missing from TCRdb's copy, which holds only in-frame ones; the method was immunoSEQ multiplex PCR. The table lists more than 250,000 clones, approximately 84% of them singletons. The sample comprised peripheral blood. The receptors originated from a woman aged 25 to 39 who had recovered from COVID-19.

V usage is TRBV5-6 and J usage is TRBJ1-3; perhaps TRBD1 as D (6 bases). Germline CDR1 and CDR2: SGHDT and YYEEEE. Trimming removed 4 bases from V and 3 bases from J, with 17 bases in between. The CDR3 is 16 residues long. The CDR3 DNA is TGTGCCAGCAGCCCACTTCCACAGGGACATGGAAACACCATATATTTT. Its protein is CASSPLPQGHGNTIYF.

V usage is TRBV7-9 and J usage is TRBJ2-1, with a tentative D call TRBD1 (5 bases). Trimming took 1 base from V and 9 from J, leaving 19 bases between them. CDR1 and CDR2 (germline): SEHNR, FQNEAQ (reference sequence). The length of the CDR3 is 16 residues. CDR3 protein: CASSLGQSGVFGEQFF. The CDR3 coding sequence is TGTGCCAGCAGCTTAGGACAGTCTGGGGTCTTCGGTGAGCAGTTCTTC.

The CDR3 DNA follows: TGTGCCAGCTCACCTCCCGGACAGGCCACTGGCACCGGGGAGCTGTTTTTT. It codes for CASSPPGQATGTGELFF. The chain is built from TRBV18 and TRBJ2-2; 7 bases align to TRBD1. Germline V gene sequence: CDR1 KGHSH, CDR2 LQKENI. The CDR3 is 17 residues long. V was pared by 3 bases and J by 4 bases, with 11 bases of the junction left unmatched.

The J gene is TRBJ2-3, the V gene TRBV6-4; 8 positions agree with TRBD2. Per germline, CDR1 MRHNA and CDR2 SNTAGT. The length of the CDR3 is 15 residues. Trimming removed 4 bases from V and 4 bases from J; junction bases left unmatched: 7. In DNA form, the CDR3 reads TGTGCCAGCAGTGTGGGAGCGGGAGAGTCAGATACGCAGTATTTT. Translated: CASSVGAGESDTQYF.

This chain connects TRBV19 to TRBJ2-1; D not resolved. V shed 7 bases and J shed 5 bases, with 15 bases lying between them. Per germline, CDR1 LNHDA and CDR2 SQIVND (reference sequence). CDR3 length: 14 residues. The CDR3 coding sequence is TGTGCCAGTACCCCCTCCCTGGCCGACAATGAGCAGTTCTTC. Translating gives CASTPSLADNEQFF.

The V and J genes are TRBV18 and TRBJ2-1, with D maybe TRBD1 (5 bases). CDR3 length: 14 amino acids. Trimming took 5 bases from V and 2 from J, leaving 10 bases between them. Germline CDR1 reads KGHSH; CDR2 reads LQKENI. The CDR3, as DNA: TGTGCCAGCTCAAGGGGCCCGACCTACAATGAGCAGTTCTTC. Translation: CASSRGPTYNEQFF.

This chain connects TRBV25-1 to TRBJ1-4, with D perhaps matching TRBD1 (5 bases). The CDR3 loop spans 13 amino acids. CDR1 and CDR2 from the germline V gene are MGHDK and SYGVNS. The V and J ends lost 4 bases and 4 bases respectively, with 7 bases between them. This CDR3 reads CASSGDSNEKLFF. The CDR3 DNA is TGTGCCAGCAGTGGAGACAGTAATGAAAAACTGTTTTTT.

The rearrangement joins TRBV18 to TRBJ2-5; 14 bases line up with TRBD2. V lost 3 bases, J lost 1 base, and 10 bases stayed unmatched. The CDR3 is 19 residues long. The germline gives CDR1 KGHSH, CDR2 LQKENI. CDR3 amino acids: CASSPIWTSGRSGQETQYF. The CDR3 nucleotides read TGTGCCAGCTCACCTATATGGACTAGCGGGAGGTCGGGCCAAGAGACCCAGTACTTC.

V and J are TRBV30 and TRBJ1-1, with 12 bases that match TRBD1. CDR3 length: 14 residues. The ends lost 4 bases at V and 7 bases at J; junction bases unmatched: 7. CDR1 is GTSNPN, CDR2 SVGIG, per germline (reference sequence). The CDR3 protein is CAWNGGTGGNEAFF. CDR3 nucleotides: TGTGCCTGGAATGGGGGGACAGGGGGCAATGAAGCTTTCTTT.

The chain links TRBV19 to TRBJ2-3; tentatively, D is TRBD1 (5 bases). The CDR3 sequence is 13 residues long. V dropped 1 base and J dropped 3 bases, with 5 bases sitting between them. CDR1 and CDR2 (germline): LNHDA, SQIVND (reference sequence). CDR3 amino acids: CASSIAGTDTQYF. CDR3 coding DNA: TGTGCCAGTAGTATAGCAGGGACAGATACGCAGTATTTT.

The CDR3 loop is CASSLPGGDEQFF. The CDR3 bases are TGTGCCAGCAGCTTGCCGGGAGGTGATGAGCAGTTCTTC. The V call is TRBV11-3, the J call TRBJ2-1, with TRBD2 identical over 7 bases. Trimming cost V 3 bases and J 8 bases; bases outside gene matches: 4. The CDR3 spans 13 residues. CDR1 and CDR2 from the germline V gene are SGHNT and YENEEA.